Detailed here is one T cell receptor (beta chain). The data stem from a study of OX40 agonist ivuxolimab in advanced cancers. For the study at large: Patients with hepatocellular carcinoma, melanoma, renal cell or head and neck cancer made up the dose-escalation patients.

Systemic immunosuppression or a history of autoimmune disease excluded patients. V was trimmed by 6 bases and J by 3 bases, leaving 14 bases between them. This CDR3 has 14 residues. Germline CDR1 and CDR2: LNHNV and YYDKDF (reference sequence). The repertoire was sequenced with immunoSEQ multiplex PCR; TCRdb's copy has only in-frame clones and lacks some. Here the sample spans some 66,000 clones, 70% to 80% being singletons. The chain employs TRBV15 and TRBJ1-1, with no clear D. The specimen was CD4+ or CD8+ T cells sorted from blood, collected in a trial of the OX40 agonist ivuxolimab. This receptor was taken from an adult with an advanced solid tumor such as melanoma, head and neck, liver or kidney cancer. Here the CDR3 DNA reads TGTGCCACCAGTGCGAAGGGTCTTTACACTGAAGCTTTCTTT. It translates to CATSAKGLYTEAFF.